Below, 15 T cell receptor beta chains from the same sample are listed, as sequenced in a study of radiotherapy plus CTLA-4 blockade in lung cancer. Assay: immunoSEQ multiplex PCR; the TCRdb copy retains only in-frame clones and omits some. This repertoire shows about 91,000 clones, approximately 79% found once; its top ten account for around 15%. The starting material was peripheral blood, obtained from a patient treated with radiotherapy plus ipilimumab. All receptors come from a human donor with non-small cell lung cancer that progressed on radiotherapy plus ipilimumab.

This rearrangement joins TRBV2 to TRBJ1-1; 7 bases fit TRBD1. This CDR3 has 12 amino acids. Germline V lookup: CDR1 SNHLY, CDR2 FYNNEI. V shed 7 bases, J shed 6 bases, and the junction held 5 bases outside the gene matches. CDR3 in amino acids: CASTLGTAEAFF. The DNA for the CDR3 is TGTGCCAGCACCCTTGGGACAGCTGAAGCTTTCTTT.

The chain links TRBV6-1 to TRBJ2-7; D may be TRBD2 (6 bases). The CDR3 has 12 amino acids. Between the trimmed V and J ends, which lost 6 bases and 6 bases, there was a span of 12 bases. The V gene's germline CDR1 is MNHNS and CDR2 SASEGT. CDR3 residues: CASSLVGGEQYF. In DNA, the CDR3 is TGTGCCAGCAGCCTTGTCGGGGGCGAGCAGTACTTC.

This sequence joins TRBV5-1 and TRBJ1-6; TRBD1 is a possible D gene (5 bases). The germline gives CDR1 SGHRS, CDR2 YFSETQ. The CDR3 totals 16 residues. Trimming stripped 0 bases from V and 1 base from J, with 8 bases between. The CDR3 sequence: CASSLAQGSYNSPLHF. The CDR3 DNA reads as TGCGCCAGCAGCTTGGCTCAGGGTTCCTATAATTCACCCCTCCACTTT.

The gene calls are TRBV4-1 and TRBJ2-7; 7 positions agree with TRBD1. V lost 0 bases to trimming and J lost 6 bases; unmatched junction nucleotides: 5. CDR1 and CDR2 (germline): MGHRA, YSYEKL. This CDR3 contains 14 residues. This CDR3 is CASSQDDRDPEQYF. CDR3 sequence (DNA): TGCGCCAGCAGCCAAGACGACAGGGACCCCGAGCAGTACTTC.

The gene calls are TRBV11-3 and TRBJ2-3; D remains unclear. CDR1 and CDR2 from the germline V gene are SGHNT and YENEEA. Trimming removed 4 bases at V and 6 bases at J, with 11 bases between. This CDR3 contains 13 residues. CDR3 in amino acids: CASSSYDPDTQYF. The DNA for the CDR3 is TGTGCCAGCAGCTCCTACGACCCCGATACGCAGTATTTT.

This clone was picked up a small number of times. The chain recombines TRBV28 with TRBJ1-1, with no clear D. V lost 3 bases and J lost 0, with 11 bases in between. The germline V gene has CDR1 MDHEN and CDR2 SYDVKM. The CDR3 has 15 amino acids. The chain's CDR3 is CASSLSTRLNTEAFF. CDR3 in DNA: TGTGCCAGCAGTTTGTCGACCAGGCTGAACACTGAAGCTTTCTTT.

The chain carries TRBV9 and TRBJ1-6; D possibly corresponds to TRBD1 (6 bases). The V and J ends lost 5 bases and 8 bases respectively, with 17 bases between them. The germline gives CDR1 SGDLS, CDR2 YYNGEE. The CDR3 is 15 amino acids. The CDR3 here is CASSLPTGPDSPLHF. CDR3 coding DNA: TGTGCCAGCAGTTTACCGACAGGCCCAGATTCACCCCTCCACTTT.

V usage is TRBV7-9 and J usage is TRBJ2-5, with TRBD1 identical over 10 bases. After removal of 3 bases from V and 5 bases from J, the junction contained 6 bases not matched to a gene. Germline CDR1 SEHNR, CDR2 FQNEAQ (reference sequence). The CDR3 length is 15 residues. In DNA, the CDR3 is TGTGCCAGCAGCTTCCAGGGACAGGGGAAGGAGACCCAGTACTTC. Its protein product is CASSFQGQGKETQYF.

This chain uses TRBV7-9 with TRBJ2-5; possibly TRBD2 for D (5 bases). The ends were cut back, 0 bases at V and 2 bases at J, with 7 bases in the middle. CDR3 length: 14 amino acids. Germline values: CDR1 SEHNR, CDR2 FQNEAQ (reference sequence). The CDR3 sequence: CASSLATGQETQYF. The CDR3 nucleotides read TGTGCCAGCAGCTTAGCGACGGGGCAAGAGACCCAGTACTTC.

The gene calls are TRBV5-1 and TRBJ2-7, with 10 nucleotides matching TRBD1. This CDR3 is built from 15 residues. The germline V gene has CDR1 SGHRS and CDR2 YFSETQ. Trimming cost V 3 bases and J 1 base; bases outside gene matches: 4. The CDR3 sequence: CASSSLGQGSYEQYF. In nucleotides, the CDR3 is TGCGCCAGCAGCTCGTTGGGACAGGGGTCCTACGAGCAGTACTTC.

The chain has TRBV27 and TRBJ2-7, with D maybe TRBD2 (5 bases). Per germline, CDR1 MNHEY and CDR2 SMNVEV (reference sequence). The V gene lost 3 bases and the J gene lost 2 bases, with 17 bases spanning the gap. This CDR3 is 16 amino acids long. The CDR3 loop reads CASSFLTASSTYEQYF. CDR3 DNA sequence: TGTGCCAGCAGTTTCCTCACTGCTAGCTCGACCTACGAGCAGTACTTC.

CDR3: CASSLNPSLAGEQFF. CDR3 sequence (DNA): TGTGCCAGCAGTTTAAACCCGTCACTAGCGGGGGAGCAGTTCTTC. This chain links TRBV28 with TRBJ2-1, with 10 bases fitting TRBD2. CDR1 and CDR2 (germline): MDHEN, SYDVKM. V gave up 2 bases and J gave up 10 bases; unmatched junction bases: 8. The CDR3 totals 15 residues.

V gene TRBV10-3 combines with J gene TRBJ1-6; D gene uncertain. The CDR3 length is 16 residues. The V end lost 2 bases, the J end lost 0 bases, and 8 bases lay between the germline ends. Germline CDR1 and CDR2: ENHRY and SYGVKD. The CDR3 reads CAISETTASYNSPLHF. CDR3 coding DNA: TGTGCCATCAGTGAGACGACGGCCTCCTATAATTCACCCCTCCACTTT.

The chain is built from TRBV5-1 and TRBJ2-3; D not certain. V lost 4 bases to trimming and J lost 1 base, with 10 bases between them. The CDR3 has 14 amino acids. Germline lookup yields CDR1 SGHRS and CDR2 YFSETQ. CDR3 in DNA: TGCGCCAGCAGCGCCGGTATGGGCACAGATACGCAGTATTTT. The encoded protein is CASSAGMGTDTQYF.

This chain joins TRBV29-1 and TRBJ2-3; D might be TRBD1 (5 bases). Germline CDR1 reads SQVTM; CDR2 reads ANQGSEA. V gave up 5 bases and J gave up 5 bases, with 14 bases separating them. The CDR3 sequence is 13 residues long. The CDR3 here is CSVREGVRDTQYF. The CDR3 DNA sequence: TGCAGCGTTAGGGAAGGGGTGAGAGATACGCAGTATTTT.